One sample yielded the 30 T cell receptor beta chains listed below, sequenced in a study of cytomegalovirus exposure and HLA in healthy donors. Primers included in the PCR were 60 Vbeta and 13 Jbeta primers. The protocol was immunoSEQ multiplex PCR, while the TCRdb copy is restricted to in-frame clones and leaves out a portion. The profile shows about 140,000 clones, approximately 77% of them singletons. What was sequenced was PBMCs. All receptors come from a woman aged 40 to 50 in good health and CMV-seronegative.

The CDR3 sequence is CASTQDSLGYTF. DNA of the CDR3: TGTGCCAGTACCCAGGACAGCCTTGGCTACACCTTC. This chain joins TRBV19 and TRBJ1-2, with D maybe TRBD1 (6 bases). V dropped 7 bases and J dropped 7 bases, with 13 bases sitting between them. In germline, CDR1 is LNHDA, CDR2 SQIVND (reference sequence). The CDR3 extends over 12 amino acids.

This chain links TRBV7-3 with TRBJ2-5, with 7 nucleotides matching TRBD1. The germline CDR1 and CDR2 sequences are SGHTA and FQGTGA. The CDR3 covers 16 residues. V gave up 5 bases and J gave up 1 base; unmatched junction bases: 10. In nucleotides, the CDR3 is TGTGCCAGCAGCCAAGGACAGGTACCCTCCCAAGAGACCCAGTACTTC. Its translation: CASSQGQVPSQETQYF.

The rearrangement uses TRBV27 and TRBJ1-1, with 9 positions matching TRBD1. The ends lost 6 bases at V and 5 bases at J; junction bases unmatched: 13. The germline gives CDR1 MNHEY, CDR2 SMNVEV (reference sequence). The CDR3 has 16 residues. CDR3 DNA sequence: TGTGCCAGCAGCGTGATCGCCGGACAGGGGATAACTGAAGCTTTCTTT. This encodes CASSVIAGQGITEAFF.

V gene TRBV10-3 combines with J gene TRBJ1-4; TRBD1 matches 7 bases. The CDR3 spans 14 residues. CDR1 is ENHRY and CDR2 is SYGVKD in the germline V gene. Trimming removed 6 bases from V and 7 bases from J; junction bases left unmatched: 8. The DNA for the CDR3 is TGTGCCATCAGCCAGGGGGGCAAGGGTGAAAAACTGTTTTTT. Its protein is CAISQGGKGEKLFF.

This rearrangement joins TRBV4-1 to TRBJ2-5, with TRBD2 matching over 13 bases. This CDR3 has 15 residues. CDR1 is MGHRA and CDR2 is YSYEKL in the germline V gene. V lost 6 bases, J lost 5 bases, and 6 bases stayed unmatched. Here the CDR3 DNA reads TGCGCCAGCAGGCGGGGGACTAGCGGGGTTGAGACCCAGTACTTC. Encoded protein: CASRRGTSGVETQYF.

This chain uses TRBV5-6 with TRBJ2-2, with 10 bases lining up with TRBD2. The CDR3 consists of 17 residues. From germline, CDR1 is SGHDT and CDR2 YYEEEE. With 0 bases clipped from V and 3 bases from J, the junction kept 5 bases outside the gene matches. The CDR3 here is CASSLVLAGRYTGELFF. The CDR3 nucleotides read TGTGCCAGCAGCTTGGTACTAGCGGGGCGTTACACCGGGGAGCTGTTTTTT.

The CDR3 loop reads CARDNTGAWSPLHF. As DNA, the CDR3 is TGCGCCAGGGACAATACAGGGGCTTGGTCACCCCTCCACTTT. This chain joins TRBV10-1 and TRBJ1-6; TRBD1 agrees at 7 bases. In germline, CDR1 is WNHNN, CDR2 SYGVQD (reference sequence). Trimming took 9 bases from V and 10 from J; bases not matched to a gene: 12. The CDR3 length is 14 residues.

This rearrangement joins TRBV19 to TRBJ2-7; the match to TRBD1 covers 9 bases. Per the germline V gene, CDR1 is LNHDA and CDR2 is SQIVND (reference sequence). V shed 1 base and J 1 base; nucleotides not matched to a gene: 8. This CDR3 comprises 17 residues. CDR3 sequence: CASSIASGTGSSYEQYF. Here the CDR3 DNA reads TGTGCCAGTAGTATAGCTTCCGGGACAGGGAGTTCCTACGAGCAGTACTTC.

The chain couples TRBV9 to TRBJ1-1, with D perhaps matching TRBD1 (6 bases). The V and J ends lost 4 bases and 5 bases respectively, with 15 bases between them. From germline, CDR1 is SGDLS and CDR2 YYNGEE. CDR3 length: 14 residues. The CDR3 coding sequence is TGTGCCAGCAGCAACGGAGGGAGGGGGACTGAAGCTTTCTTT. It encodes CASSNGGRGTEAFF.

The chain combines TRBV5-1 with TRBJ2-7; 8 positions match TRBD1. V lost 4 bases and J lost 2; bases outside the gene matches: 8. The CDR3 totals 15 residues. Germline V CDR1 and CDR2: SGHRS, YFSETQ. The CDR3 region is CASSPSGQDPYEQYF. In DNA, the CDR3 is TGCGCCAGCAGCCCCTCGGGACAGGATCCCTACGAGCAGTACTTC. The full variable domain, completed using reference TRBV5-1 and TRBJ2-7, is KAGVTQTPRYLIKTRGQQVTLSCSPISGHRSVSWYQQTPGQGLQFLFEYFSETQRNKGNFPGRFSGRQFSNSRSEMNVSTLELGDSALYLCASSPSGQDPYEQYFGPGTRLTVT.

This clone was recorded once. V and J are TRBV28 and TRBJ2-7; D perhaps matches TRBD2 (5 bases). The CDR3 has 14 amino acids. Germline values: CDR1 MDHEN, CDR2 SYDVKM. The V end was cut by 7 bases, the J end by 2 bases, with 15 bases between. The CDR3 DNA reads TGTGCCAGCACCGTGGGGAGTGCGACCTACGAGCAGTACTTC. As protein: CASTVGSATYEQYF.

The CDR3 nucleotides read TGTGCCAGCAGCGCACTACAGGGAGATAATTCACCCCTCCACTTT. It codes for CASSALQGDNSPLHF. This sequence joins TRBV2 and TRBJ1-6; possible D gene TRBD1, 6 bases. CDR3 size: 15 residues. Per the germline V gene, CDR1 is SNHLY and CDR2 is FYNNEI. Trimming shortened V by 6 bases and J by 5 bases, and 14 bases separated the two germline ends.

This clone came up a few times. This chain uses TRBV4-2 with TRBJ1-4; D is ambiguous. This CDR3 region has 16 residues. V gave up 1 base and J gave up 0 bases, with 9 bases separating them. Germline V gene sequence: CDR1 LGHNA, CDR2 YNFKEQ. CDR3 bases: TGTGCCAGCAGCCAAGGTTCCCCTGCAACTAATGAAAAACTGTTTTTT. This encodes CASSQGSPATNEKLFF.

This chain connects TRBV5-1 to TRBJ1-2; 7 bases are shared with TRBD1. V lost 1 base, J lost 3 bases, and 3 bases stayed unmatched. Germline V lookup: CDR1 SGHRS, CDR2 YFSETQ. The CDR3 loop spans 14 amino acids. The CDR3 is CASSLPRGDYGYTF. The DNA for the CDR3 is TGCGCCAGCAGCTTGCCCAGGGGGGACTATGGCTACACCTTC.

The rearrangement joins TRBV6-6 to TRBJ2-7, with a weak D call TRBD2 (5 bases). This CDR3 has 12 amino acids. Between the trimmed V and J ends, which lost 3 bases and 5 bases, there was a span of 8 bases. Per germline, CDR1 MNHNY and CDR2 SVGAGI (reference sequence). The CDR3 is CASSYDGDEQYF. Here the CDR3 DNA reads TGTGCCAGCAGTTATGACGGGGACGAGCAGTACTTC.

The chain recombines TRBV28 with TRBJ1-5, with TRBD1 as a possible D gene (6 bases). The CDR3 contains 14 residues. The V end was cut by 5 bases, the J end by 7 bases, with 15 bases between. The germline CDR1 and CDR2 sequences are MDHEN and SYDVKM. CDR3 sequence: CASSPYTGIQPQHF. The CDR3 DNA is TGTGCCAGCAGTCCTTACACAGGGATCCAGCCCCAGCATTTT.

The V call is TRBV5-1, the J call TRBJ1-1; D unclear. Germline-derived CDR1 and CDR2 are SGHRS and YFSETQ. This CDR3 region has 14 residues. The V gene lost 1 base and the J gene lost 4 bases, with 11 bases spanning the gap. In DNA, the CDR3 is TGCGCCAGCAGCTTGTCTCCGGGGAGCACTGAAGCTTTCTTT. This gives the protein CASSLSPGSTEAFF.

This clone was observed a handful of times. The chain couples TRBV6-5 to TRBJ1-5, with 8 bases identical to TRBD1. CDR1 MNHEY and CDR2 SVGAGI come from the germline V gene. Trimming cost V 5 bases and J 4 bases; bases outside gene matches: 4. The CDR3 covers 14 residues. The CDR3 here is CASSTGGGNQPQHF. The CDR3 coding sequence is TGTGCCAGCAGTACAGGGGGAGGTAATCAGCCCCAGCATTTT.

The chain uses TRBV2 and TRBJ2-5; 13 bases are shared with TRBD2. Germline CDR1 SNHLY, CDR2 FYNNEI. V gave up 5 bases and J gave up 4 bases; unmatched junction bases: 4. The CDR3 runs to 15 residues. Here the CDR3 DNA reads TGTGCCAGCAGTCCAACTAGCGGGGGGGGAGAGACCCAGTACTTC. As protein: CASSPTSGGGETQYF.

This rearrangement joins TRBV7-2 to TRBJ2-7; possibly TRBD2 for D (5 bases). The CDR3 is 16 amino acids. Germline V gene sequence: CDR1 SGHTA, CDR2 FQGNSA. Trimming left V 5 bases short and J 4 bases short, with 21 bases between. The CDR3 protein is CASSKGLALGSYEQYF. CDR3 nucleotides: TGTGCCAGCAGCAAAGGACTCGCTTTAGGGTCGTACGAGCAGTACTTC.

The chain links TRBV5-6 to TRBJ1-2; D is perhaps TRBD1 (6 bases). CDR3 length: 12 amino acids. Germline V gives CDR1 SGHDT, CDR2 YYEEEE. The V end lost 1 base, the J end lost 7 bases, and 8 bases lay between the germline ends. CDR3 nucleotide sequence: TGTGCCAGCAGCTTGACAGGGTTTGGCTACACCTTC. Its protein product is CASSLTGFGYTF.

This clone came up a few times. CDR3 region: CASSQGGRGSGEAFF. CDR3 nucleotides: TGCGCCAGCAGCCAAGGGGGCAGGGGTTCTGGCGAAGCTTTCTTT. This sequence joins TRBV4-1 and TRBJ1-1, with a tentative D call TRBD1 (6 bases). Trimming left V 1 base short and J 8 bases short, with 17 bases between. CDR1 MGHRA and CDR2 YSYEKL come from the germline V gene. The CDR3 consists of 15 residues.

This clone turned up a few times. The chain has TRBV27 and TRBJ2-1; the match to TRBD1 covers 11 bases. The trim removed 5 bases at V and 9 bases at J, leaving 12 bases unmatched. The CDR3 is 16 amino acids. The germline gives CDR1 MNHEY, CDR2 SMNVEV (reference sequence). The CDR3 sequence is CASSRNVGQGASEQFF. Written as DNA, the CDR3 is TGTGCCAGCAGTCGGAATGTCGGACAGGGGGCTAGTGAGCAGTTCTTC.

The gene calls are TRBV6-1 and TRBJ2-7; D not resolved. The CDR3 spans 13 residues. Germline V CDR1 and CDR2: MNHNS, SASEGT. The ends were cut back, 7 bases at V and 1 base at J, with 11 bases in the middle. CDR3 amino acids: CASNEEHSYEQYF. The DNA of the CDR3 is TGTGCCAGCAACGAGGAACATTCCTACGAGCAGTACTTC.

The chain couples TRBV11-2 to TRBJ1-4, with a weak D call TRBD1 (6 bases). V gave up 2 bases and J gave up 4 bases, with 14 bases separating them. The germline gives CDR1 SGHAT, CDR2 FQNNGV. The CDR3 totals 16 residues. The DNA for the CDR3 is TGTGCCAGCAGCTTACAAGGCAGGGGCCGTAATGAAAAACTGTTTTTT. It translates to CASSLQGRGRNEKLFF.

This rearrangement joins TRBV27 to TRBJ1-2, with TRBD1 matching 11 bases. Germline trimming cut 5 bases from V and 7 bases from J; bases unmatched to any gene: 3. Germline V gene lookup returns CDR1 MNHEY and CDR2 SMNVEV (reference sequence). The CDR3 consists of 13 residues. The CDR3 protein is CASSPDRGLGYTF. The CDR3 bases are TGTGCCAGCAGTCCGGACAGGGGGCTTGGCTACACCTTC.

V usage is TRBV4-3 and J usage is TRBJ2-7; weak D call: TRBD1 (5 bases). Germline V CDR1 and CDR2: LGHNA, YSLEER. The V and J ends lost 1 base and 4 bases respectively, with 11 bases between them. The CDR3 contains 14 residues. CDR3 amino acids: CASSQVGKGYEQYF. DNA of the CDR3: TGCGCCAGCAGCCAAGTAGGGAAGGGGTACGAGCAGTACTTC.

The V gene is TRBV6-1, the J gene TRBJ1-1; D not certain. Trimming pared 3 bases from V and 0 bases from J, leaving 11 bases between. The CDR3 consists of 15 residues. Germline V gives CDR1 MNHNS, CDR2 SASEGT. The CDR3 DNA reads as TGTGCCAGCAGTGATCCGGTACAGATGAACACTGAAGCTTTCTTT. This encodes CASSDPVQMNTEAFF.

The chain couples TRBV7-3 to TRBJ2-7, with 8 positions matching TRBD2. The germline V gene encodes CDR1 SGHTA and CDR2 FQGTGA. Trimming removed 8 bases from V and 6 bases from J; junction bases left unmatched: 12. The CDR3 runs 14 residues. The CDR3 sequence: CASSAGAYPGEQYF. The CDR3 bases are TGTGCCAGCTCAGCGGGGGCCTATCCCGGCGAGCAGTACTTC.

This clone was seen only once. CDR3 residues: CASNSHGQGISYEQYF. CDR3 bases: TGTGCCAGCAATTCCCACGGACAGGGAATCTCCTACGAGCAGTACTTC. This rearrangement joins TRBV28 to TRBJ2-7, with TRBD1 matching 8 bases. V gave up 7 bases and J gave up 0 bases; unmatched junction bases: 11. Germline CDR1 reads MDHEN; CDR2 reads SYDVKM. The CDR3 has 16 residues.